One sample yielded the 30 T cell receptor beta chains listed below, sequenced in a study of cytomegalovirus exposure and HLA in healthy donors. This PCR relied on a set of 60 Vbeta primers and 13 Jbeta primers. Repertoires were generated with immunoSEQ multiplex PCR, while TCRdb's copy carries only in-frame clones and drops some. Of 160,000 or so clones in the sample, roughly four fifths were seen once. Sequencing used PBMCs. All receptors derive from a woman aged 45-65 years in good health and CMV-seronegative.

The rearrangement links TRBV7-2 to TRBJ2-7; 11 bases map to TRBD2. CDR1 SGHTA and CDR2 FQGNSA come from the germline V gene. The V segment lost 6 bases and the J segment 3 bases; nucleotides outside the gene matches: 4. This CDR3 contains 14 residues. The CDR3 is CASRVAGGGYEQYF. CDR3 sequence (DNA): TGTGCCAGCAGAGTAGCGGGAGGGGGCTACGAGCAGTACTTC.

The rearrangement joins TRBV11-2 to TRBJ2-3; 7 bases are a match to TRBD2. J lost 1 base, V lost 8 bases, and 12 bases had no gene match. The CDR3 totals 16 residues. CDR1 is SGHAT, CDR2 FQNNGV, per germline. CDR3 region: CASGRGREFGTDTQYF. CDR3 bases: TGTGCCAGCGGGAGGGGCAGGGAGTTCGGCACAGATACGCAGTATTTT. Filled out from reference TRBV11-2 and TRBJ2-3, the complete variable domain reads EAGVAQSPRYKIIEKRQSVAFWCNPISGHATLYWYQQILGQGPKLLIQFQNNGVVDDSQLPKDRFSAERLKGVDSTLKIQPAKLEDSAVYLCASGRGREFGTDTQYFGPGTRLTVL.

The chain joins TRBV9 to TRBJ2-7, with TRBD2 matching 11 bases. CDR1 is SGDLS and CDR2 is YYNGEE in the germline V gene. Losses at the gene ends were 4 bases for V and 0 bases for J; bases not matched to a gene: 15. The length of the CDR3 is 19 residues. The CDR3 loop reads CASSPHAGTSGQRSYEQYF. CDR3 coding DNA: TGTGCCAGCAGCCCCCACGCCGGGACTAGCGGCCAACGCTCCTACGAGCAGTACTTC.

With regard to this clone: The same CDR3 is also encoded by other DNA sequences in this sample. The rearrangement joins TRBV7-9 to TRBJ2-7; D is uncertain. There are 13 residues in the CDR3. V lost 6 bases and J 2 bases, leaving 11 bases between the germline ends. Germline-derived CDR1 and CDR2 are SEHNR and FQNEAQ (reference sequence). The CDR3 region is CASSPAHTYEQYF. CDR3 in DNA: TGTGCCAGCAGTCCCGCGCATACCTACGAGCAGTACTTC.

This clone was detected only once. This chain links TRBV9 with TRBJ2-7; 7 nucleotides align to TRBD1. V was clipped by 0 bases and J by 4 bases; unmatched bases: 4. From germline, CDR1 is SGDLS and CDR2 YYNGEE. CDR3 length: 14 residues. The CDR3 loop reads CASSVGYRGYEQYF. For the CDR3, the DNA is TGTGCCAGCAGCGTAGGGTACAGGGGATACGAGCAGTACTTC. The whole variable domain, remainder taken from reference TRBV9 and TRBJ2-7, is DSGVTQTPKHLITATGQRVTLRCSPRSGDLSVYWYQQSLDQGLQFLIQYYNGEERAKGNILERFSAQQFPDLHSELNLSSLELGDSALYFCASSVGYRGYEQYFGPGTRLTVT.

This chain joins TRBV6-6 and TRBJ1-4; 7 bases align to TRBD1. Germline-derived CDR1 and CDR2 are MNHNY and SVGAGI (reference sequence). V lost 5 bases, J lost 7 bases, and 10 bases stayed unmatched. This CDR3 is 15 amino acids long. The CDR3 region is CASSSLAAGGEKLFF. CDR3 coding DNA: TGTGCCAGCAGTAGTTTGGCGGCAGGGGGTGAAAAACTGTTTTTT.

The chain recombines TRBV18 with TRBJ2-6, with 10 positions matching TRBD1. Germline V lookup: CDR1 KGHSH, CDR2 LQKENI. This CDR3 is 19 amino acids long. V was pared by 4 bases and J by 2 bases, with 11 bases of the junction left unmatched. CDR3 in amino acids: CASSQIPGQGITGANVLTF. The CDR3 DNA is TGTGCCAGCTCACAAATTCCGGGACAGGGGATAACTGGGGCCAACGTCCTGACTTTC. Full variable domain (remainder filled in from reference TRBV18 and TRBJ2-6): NAGVMQNPRHLVRRRGQEARLRCSPMKGHSHVYWYRQLPEEGLKFMVYLQKENIIDESGMPKERFSAEFPKEGPSILRIQQVVRGDSAAYFCASSQIPGQGITGANVLTFGAGSRLTVL.

This chain uses TRBV7-2 with TRBJ1-5, with TRBD1 identical over 7 bases. Per the germline V gene, CDR1 is SGHTA and CDR2 is FQGNSA. The V segment lost 5 bases and the J segment 2 bases; nucleotides outside the gene matches: 3. The CDR3 is made up of 14 amino acids. The CDR3 loop reads CASSPDRGNQPQHF. CDR3 DNA: TGTGCCAGCAGCCCCGACAGGGGCAATCAGCCCCAGCATTTT.

The chain links TRBV7-2 to TRBJ2-7; D is possibly TRBD1 (8 bases). The germline V and J ends were trimmed by 2 bases and 6 bases, with 14 bases remaining between them. The germline V gene has CDR1 SGHTA and CDR2 FQGNSA. The CDR3 is made up of 14 amino acids. CDR3 sequence: CASSLPNRGGEQYF. The CDR3 DNA reads as TGTGCCAGCAGCTTACCAAACAGGGGGGGCGAGCAGTACTTC.

The CDR3 DNA is TGTGCCAGCAGTTATAAGGCCGGGGGGGTAACTGAAGCTTTCTTT. Protein: CASSYKAGGVTEAFF. J is TRBJ1-1 and V is TRBV6-5; D might be TRBD1 (5 bases). Germline V CDR1 and CDR2: MNHEY, SVGAGI. The V gene lost 3 bases and the J gene lost 5 bases, with 16 bases spanning the gap. The CDR3 runs 15 residues.

V usage is TRBV7-2 and J usage is TRBJ2-7; 15 nucleotides agree with TRBD2. There are 16 residues in the CDR3. CDR1 SGHTA and CDR2 FQGNSA come from the germline V gene. The V gene end was trimmed by 5 bases and the J gene end by 3 bases; junction bases not matched to a gene: 5. CDR3 region: CASSAGLAGGLYEQYF. The CDR3 bases are TGTGCCAGCAGCGCGGGACTAGCGGGGGGCCTCTACGAGCAGTACTTC. The variable domain in full, with the rest retrieved from reference TRBV7-2 and TRBJ2-7, is GAGVSQSPSNKVTEKGKDVELRCDPISGHTALYWYRQSLGQGLEFLIYFQGNSAPDKSGLPSDRFSAERTGGSVSTLTIQRTQQEDSAVYLCASSAGLAGGLYEQYFGPGTRLTVT.

The chain employs TRBV18 and TRBJ2-5; D is uncertain. The J call could be wrong; TRBJ2-7 is a better fit for the DNA end. The CDR3 contains 14 residues. The germline V gene encodes CDR1 KGHSH and CDR2 LQKENI. The CDR3, as DNA: TGTGCCAGCTCACCGTTTGACAACTCCTACGAGCAGTACTTC. Amino acid sequence: CASSPFDNSYEQYF.

The chain has TRBV29-1 and TRBJ2-5, with 7 bases identical to TRBD2. CDR1 and CDR2 (germline): SQVTM, ANQGSEA. V lost 4 bases to trimming and J lost 1 base; unmatched junction nucleotides: 9. The CDR3 extends over 15 amino acids. The CDR3 bases are TGCAGCGTTGCGAGCGGGGTGGGAGTCCAAGAGACCCAGTACTTC. Amino acids: CSVASGVGVQETQYF.

The V gene is TRBV2, the J gene TRBJ1-3, with D maybe TRBD1 (6 bases). Trimming cost V 4 bases and J 0 bases, with 10 bases left between them. Looked up from germline, CDR1 is SNHLY and CDR2 is FYNNEI. This CDR3 is built from 15 residues. CDR3 loop: CASSGGQNSGNTIYF. The CDR3 nucleotides read TGTGCCAGCAGTGGAGGACAGAACTCTGGAAACACCATATATTTT.

The V and J genes are TRBV6-4 and TRBJ1-3; no definite D call. V gave up 6 bases and J gave up 3 bases, with 21 bases separating them. Germline loops: CDR1 MRHNA, CDR2 SNTAGT. The CDR3 sequence is 17 residues long. As DNA, the CDR3 is TGTGCCAGCAGCCTATCAGGCCACCTAAAAATTGGAAACACCATATATTTT. Protein product: CASSLSGHLKIGNTIYF.

J is TRBJ1-2 and V is TRBV7-9, with D tentatively TRBD1 (5 bases). Between the trimmed V and J ends, which lost 5 bases and 5 bases, there was a span of 15 bases. Per the germline V gene, CDR1 is SEHNR and CDR2 is FQNEAQ (reference sequence). The CDR3 spans 14 residues. CDR3 DNA sequence: TGTGCCAGCAGCCCCAGCGGGACGGAATATGGCTACACCTTC. It encodes CASSPSGTEYGYTF.

The V and J genes are TRBV28 and TRBJ2-5; 12 bases match TRBD1. V dropped 5 bases and J dropped 11; count of bases not matched to a gene: 9. CDR3 length: 14 amino acids. Per the germline V gene, CDR1 is MDHEN and CDR2 is SYDVKM. CDR3 sequence (DNA): TGTGCCAGCAGTCGGGGACAGGGGGCGCGTGAGCAGTACTTC. Residues: CASSRGQGAREQYF.

With respect to this clone: A junction boundary mismatches the germline segment, possibly from a read error. CDR3 residues: CASSLASAHAIVF. CDR3 DNA: TGTGCCAGCAGCTTAGCCTCCGCCCACGCTATCGTCTTC. The genes are TRBV11-3 and TRBJ2-1; D call uncertain. CDR1 is SGHNT and CDR2 is YENEEA in the germline V gene. The length of the CDR3 is 13 residues.

This clone showed up just a few times. The chain carries TRBV6-5 and TRBJ1-1; TRBD1 matches at 7 bases. Germline V gene data show CDR1 as MNHEY and CDR2 as SVGAGI. V dropped 6 bases and J dropped 4; count of bases not matched to a gene: 8. The CDR3 is made up of 14 amino acids. In DNA, the CDR3 is TGTGCCAGCAGAAGAGGGGGCATAATCACTGAAGCTTTCTTT. This encodes CASRRGGIITEAFF.

The genes are TRBV29-1 and TRBJ1-1, with TRBD1 identical over 7 bases. J lost 0 bases, V lost 6 bases, and 16 bases had no gene match. CDR3 length: 17 residues. Per germline, CDR1 SQVTM and CDR2 ANQGSEA. This CDR3 reads CSVHPGQTWGMNTEAFF. DNA for the CDR3: TGCAGCGTGCACCCGGGACAGACCTGGGGAATGAACACTGAAGCTTTCTTT.

This clone was detected once. The chain combines TRBV9 with TRBJ2-1; D ambiguous. Germline V gene lookup returns CDR1 SGDLS and CDR2 YYNGEE. The V gene lost 4 bases and the J gene lost 5 bases, with 13 bases spanning the gap. This CDR3 has 14 amino acids. In nucleotides, the CDR3 is TGTGCCAGCAGCTCCTCCCAGGTAAACAATGAGCAGTTCTTC. As protein: CASSSSQVNNEQFF. Combining the CDR3 with reference TRBV9 and TRBJ2-1 gives the whole variable domain DSGVTQTPKHLITATGQRVTLRCSPRSGDLSVYWYQQSLDQGLQFLIQYYNGEERAKGNILERFSAQQFPDLHSELNLSSLELGDSALYFCASSSSQVNNEQFFGPGTRLTVL.

CDR3 region: CASSEGQGDYEQYF. In DNA, the CDR3 is TGTGCCAGCAGCGAGGGACAGGGAGACTACGAGCAGTACTTC. The V and J genes are TRBV28 and TRBJ2-7; 9 positions match TRBD1. CDR3 length: 14 amino acids. J gave up 3 bases and V 6 bases, and 6 bases lay outside the gene matches. The germline V gene encodes CDR1 MDHEN and CDR2 SYDVKM.

The chain's CDR3 is CASTADRAYQETQYF. CDR3 bases: TGTGCCAGCACTGCGGACAGGGCGTACCAAGAGACCCAGTACTTC. J is TRBJ2-5 and V is TRBV6-1; 8 positions match TRBD1. After removal of 7 bases from V and 0 bases from J, the junction contained 7 bases not matched to a gene. Germline values: CDR1 MNHNS, CDR2 SASEGT. There are 15 residues in the CDR3.

The chain couples TRBV10-2 to TRBJ2-7; TRBD2 agrees at 13 bases. Trimming removed 2 bases from V and 4 bases from J; junction bases left unmatched: 8. The length of the CDR3 is 17 residues. In germline, CDR1 is WSHSY, CDR2 SAAADI. In DNA, the CDR3 is TGCGCCAGCAGTGAGGAGGGACTAGCGGGATATGGGTACGAGCAGTACTTC. Translated, it gives CASSEEGLAGYGYEQYF.

J is TRBJ1-1 and V is TRBV15; D gene ambiguous. This CDR3 has 15 amino acids. Germline V gives CDR1 LNHNV, CDR2 YYDKDF (reference sequence). With 3 bases removed from V and 0 bases from J, the gap between germline ends came to 11 bases. CDR3 DNA sequence: TGTGCCACCAGCAGTCAAGGAGAGTTGAACACTGAAGCTTTCTTT. This sequence encodes CATSSQGELNTEAFF.

The rearrangement links TRBV30 to TRBJ2-7; D unresolved. The germline V gene encodes CDR1 GTSNPN and CDR2 SVGIG (reference sequence). The CDR3 spans 12 residues. Trimming cost V 4 bases and J 1 base, with 8 bases left between them. The CDR3 region has the DNA TGTGCCTGGACGGTCACTTCCTACGAGCAGTACTTC. This translates into CAWTVTSYEQYF. Full variable domain (outside the CDR3, taken from reference TRBV30 and TRBJ2-7): SQTIHQWPATLVQPVGSPLSLECTVEGTSNPNLYWYRQAAGRGLQLLFYSVGIGQISSEVPQNLSASRPQDRQFILSSKKLLLSDSGFYLCAWTVTSYEQYFGPGTRLTVT.

The rearrangement links TRBV28 to TRBJ1-1; tentatively, D is TRBD1 (6 bases). CDR1 and CDR2 from the germline V gene are MDHEN and SYDVKM. Trimming cost V 7 bases and J 4 bases, with 10 bases left between them. The CDR3 spans 12 residues. CDR3 protein: CASKKGGTEAFF. For the CDR3, the DNA is TGTGCCAGCAAAAAAGGGGGCACTGAAGCTTTCTTT.

This rearrangement joins TRBV4-2 to TRBJ1-2; D not certain. Per germline, CDR1 LGHNA and CDR2 YNFKEQ. V was trimmed by 9 bases and J by 1 base, leaving 12 bases between them. This CDR3 is 13 amino acids long. This chain's CDR3 is CASSIRDNYGYTF. The CDR3 DNA sequence: TGTGCCAGTAGCATCCGGGATAACTATGGCTACACCTTC.

This clone came up a few times. The rearrangement uses TRBV6-6 and TRBJ2-6; 7 nucleotides line up with TRBD2. V lost 2 bases, J lost 4 bases, and 5 bases stayed unmatched. CDR1 MNHNY and CDR2 SVGAGI come from the germline V gene (reference sequence). This CDR3 region has 16 residues. This CDR3 is CASSYRAGRGANVLTF. DNA for the CDR3: TGTGCCAGCAGTTACCGTGCCGGGAGGGGGGCCAACGTCCTGACTTTC.

This clone occurred a few times. The rearrangement uses TRBV28 and TRBJ2-1; D unclear. Deletions cut 8 bases from V and 6 bases from J, with 17 bases between. CDR1 and CDR2 (germline): MDHEN, SYDVKM. The CDR3 runs to 14 residues. CDR3 in amino acids: CASVPSLAFNEQFF. The CDR3 DNA sequence: TGTGCCAGCGTACCCTCTTTAGCATTCAATGAGCAGTTCTTC.